The rows below give T cell receptor beta chains drawn from one sample of a study of blood T cell repertoires in COVID-19. Here immunoSEQ multiplex PCR was the method, and the copy in TCRdb shows in-frame clones only, minus some. Of 200,000 to 300,000 clones in the sample, approximately 88% were seen once. What was sequenced was peripheral blood. The receptors were sampled from a human donor in a cohort sampled during active COVID-19. The CDR3 runs from the conserved cysteine through the conserved F or W. A D gene is named only where the DNA matches it firmly. Size is stated for part of the rows, as once, few or many counts, or as a class when the clone is expanded.

J	D	V	size	CDR3	DNA
TRBJ1-2	.	TRBV6-5	.	CASSYSRGYGYTF	TGTGCCAGCAGTTACTCGAGAGGGTATGGCTACACCTTC
TRBJ1-4	.	TRBV4-1	.	CASSQPDRPTNEKLFF	TGCGCCAGCAGCCAGCCAGACAGGCCAACTAATGAAAAACTGTTTTTT
TRBJ2-2	TRBD1	TRBV18	.	CASSPRTGGDGELFF	TGTGCCAGCTCACCCCGGACAGGGGGTGACGGGGAGCTGTTTTTT
TRBJ2-7	.	TRBV13	once	CASSLGSGQYF	TGTGCCAGCAGCCTCGGGAGCGGGCAGTACTTC
TRBJ2-4	.	TRBV4-1	.	CASSQPGDKNIQYF	TGCGCCAGCAGCCAACCGGGAGACAAAAACATTCAGTACTTC
TRBJ2-3	TRBD2	TRBV10-3	.	CAISSSGYTDTQYF	TGTGCCATCAGTTCTAGCGGGTACACAGATACGCAGTATTTT
TRBJ1-1	.	TRBV5-1	.	CASSLEFTRMNTEAFF	TGCGCCAGCAGCTTGGAGTTTACGAGGATGAACACTGAAGCTTTCTTT
TRBJ2-1	TRBD1	TRBV5-1	.	CASSSLRTGGNEQFF	TGCGCCAGCAGCTCCCTAAGAACAGGGGGCAATGAGCAGTTCTTC
TRBJ2-7	.	TRBV14	.	CASSQPNGLSSSYEQYF	TGTGCCAGCAGCCAACCCAATGGACTCTCGAGCTCCTACGAGCAGTACTTC
TRBJ1-1	TRBD1	TRBV6-2/TRBV6-3	once	CASSYEPGGPNTEAFF	TGTGCCAGCAGTTACGAGCCAGGGGGCCCGAACACTGAAGCTTTCTTT
TRBJ2-7	TRBD1	TRBV7-2	.	CASSLSDRGSYEQYF	TGTGCCAGCAGCTTAAGTGACAGGGGCTCCTACGAGCAGTACTTC
TRBJ1-6	.	TRBV27	.	CASSLTRVEISPLHF	TGTGCCAGCAGTTTAACCAGGGTAGAAATCTCACCCCTCCACTTT
TRBJ2-5	.	TRBV3-1/TRBV3-2	.	CASSQVGVGETQYF	TGTGCCAGCAGCCAAGTAGGGGTCGGGGAGACCCAGTACTTC
TRBJ2-2	.	TRBV6-2/TRBV6-3	.	CASSYLASSGELFF	TGTGCCAGCAGTTACCTGGCTAGTTCCGGGGAGCTGTTTTTT
TRBJ2-7	.	TRBV5-1	.	CASSLERPSYEQYF	TGCGCCAGCAGCTTGGAGCGCCCATCCTACGAGCAGTACTTC
TRBJ1-1	.	TRBV6-2/TRBV6-3	.	CASSLVPLQMNTEAFF	TGTGCCAGCAGTCTGGTTCCCCTACAGATGAACACTGAAGCTTTCTTT
TRBJ2-5	.	TRBV7-2	.	CASSLGLVETQYF	TGTGCCAGCAGCTTAGGGCTCGTCGAGACCCAGTACTTC
TRBJ1-2	TRBD1	TRBV30	.	CAWSDRGSHF	TGTGCCTGGAGCGACAGGGGATCCCACTTC
TRBJ1-1	.	TRBV7-9	.	CASSFGQGQNTEAFF	TGTGCCAGCAGCTTCGGGCAGGGCCAGAACACTGAAGCTTTCTTT
TRBJ2-5	.	TRBV7-8	.	CASSLATGGAETQYF	TGTGCCAGCAGCTTAGCAACCGGGGGTGCAGAGACCCAGTACTTC
TRBJ1-2	.	TRBV4-1	.	CASSQGGDGLGYTF	TGCGCCAGCAGCCAGGGAGGGGACGGACTTGGCTACACCTTC
TRBJ1-1	TRBD1	TRBV7-3	.	CASSLTTGKGTEAFF	TGTGCCAGCAGCTTAACGACAGGGAAGGGCACTGAAGCTTTCTTT
TRBJ2-2	TRBD2	TRBV6-5	.	CAGRKSGANTGELFF	TGTGCCGGGCGGAAAAGCGGGGCGAACACCGGGGAGCTGTTTTTT
TRBJ2-7	TRBD1	TRBV5-6	.	CASIPGQGVPYEQYF	TGTGCCAGCATACCGGGACAGGGAGTCCCCTACGAGCAGTACTTC
TRBJ1-6	TRBD1	TRBV28	once	CASRPQTGAYGSPLHF	TGTGCCAGCAGACCTCAGACAGGGGCGTACGGTTCACCCCTCCACTTT
TRBJ1-1	.	TRBV18	.	CASSPPVQGNTEAFF	TGTGCCAGCTCACCACCGGTCCAGGGGAACACTGAAGCTTTCTTT
TRBJ1-2	.	TRBV30	.	CASRQSFYGYTF	TGTGCCTCCCGACAGAGCTTCTATGGCTACACCTTC
TRBJ1-5	.	TRBV24-1	once	CATSVSHSNQPQHF	TGTGCCACCAGTGTGAGCCATAGCAATCAGCCCCAGCATTTT
TRBJ1-1	.	TRBV6-2/TRBV6-3	.	CASSYSDGGRTEAFF	TGTGCCAGCAGTTACTCCGACGGGGGGCGAACTGAAGCTTTCTTT
TRBJ1-5	TRBD1	TRBV19	.	CASSIPGQGFQPQHF	TGTGCCAGTAGTATCCCGGGACAGGGCTTTCAGCCCCAGCATTTT
TRBJ1-5	TRBD1	TRBV19	once	CASSIEYPGQGSRQPQHF	TGTGCCAGTAGTATAGAATATCCGGGACAGGGAAGTCGGCAGCCCCAGCATTTT
TRBJ1-6	TRBD1	TRBV9	.	CASSVDGGTGNNSPLHF	TGTGCCAGCAGCGTAGACGGAGGGACAGGGAATAATTCACCCCTCCACTTT
TRBJ2-2	.	TRBV21-1	.	CASSKVPETGTTDTGELFF	TGTGCCAGCAGCAAAGTGCCCGAGACCGGGACAACGGACACCGGGGAGCTGTTTTTT
TRBJ1-6	.	TRBV30	.	CAWSPTATGAYNSPLHF	TGTGCCTGGAGTCCGACAGCTACTGGCGCCTATAATTCACCCCTCCACTTT
TRBJ2-7	TRBD1	TRBV5-1	.	CASSLGTASYEQYF	TGCGCCAGCAGCCTCGGGACAGCCTCCTACGAGCAGTACTTC
TRBJ1-1	.	TRBV3-1/TRBV3-2	.	CASSLIRATEAFF	TGTGCCAGCAGCCTTATCAGGGCCACTGAAGCTTTCTTT
TRBJ2-5	.	TRBV5-6	.	CASSPGVSVLQETQYF	TGTGCCAGCAGCCCGGGGGTGTCAGTTCTCCAAGAGACCCAGTACTTC
TRBJ1-1	.	TRBV3-1/TRBV3-2	few	CASSSLQGNTEAFF	TGTGCCAGCAGCTCTTTACAGGGGAACACTGAAGCTTTCTTT
TRBJ1-2	.	TRBV2	.	CASRAESYGYTF	TGTGCCAGCAGGGCGGAGAGCTATGGCTACACCTTC
TRBJ1-1	.	TRBV6-5	.	CASSREGTEAFF	TGTGCCAGCAGTCGAGAGGGGACAGAAGCTTTCTTT
TRBJ1-1	.	TRBV6-4	few	CASTPGLANTEAFF	TGTGCCAGCACTCCGGGTCTCGCGAACACTGAAGCTTTCTTT
TRBJ2-5	TRBD1	TRBV4-1	.	CASSLTGVKEETQYF	TGCGCCAGCAGCCTTACAGGGGTGAAGGAAGAGACCCAGTACTTC
TRBJ1-1	.	TRBV12-3/TRBV12-4	.	CASSFARLAFF	TGTGCCAGCAGTTTCGCCAGGCTAGCTTTCTTT
TRBJ2-7	.	TRBV4-3	.	CASSQDWDTSYEQYF	TGCGCCAGCAGCCAAGATTGGGACACCTCCTACGAGCAGTACTTC
TRBJ1-1	.	TRBV7-9	.	CASSSGAGDLNTEAFF	TGTGCCAGCAGCTCAGGGGCCGGGGATCTGAACACTGAAGCTTTCTTT
TRBJ2-7	TRBD2	TRBV7-8	.	CASRAGVTDDYEQYF	TGTGCCAGCCGGGCGGGGGTAACAGATGACTACGAGCAGTACTTC
TRBJ1-1	.	TRBV12-5	.	CASARTANTEAFF	TGTGCTAGTGCCCGGACAGCAAACACTGAAGCTTTCTTT
TRBJ2-1	TRBD1	TRBV30	.	CAWGGQGQEQFF	TGTGCCTGGGGGGGACAGGGTCAAGAGCAGTTCTTC
TRBJ1-1	.	TRBV6-5	many	CASTRGGGSTEAFF	TGTGCCAGCACCCGAGGGGGAGGGAGCACTGAAGCTTTCTTT
TRBJ2-7	.	TRBV19	.	CASSTSTELEQYF	TGTGCCAGTAGTACCTCGACAGAACTCGAGCAGTACTTC
TRBJ1-1	TRBD1	TRBV25-1	.	CASSLRDSGSEAFF	TGTGCCAGCAGTCTTCGGGACAGTGGCTCTGAAGCTTTCTTT
TRBJ1-6	.	TRBV9	once	CASSPSYNSPLHF	TGTGCCAGCAGCCCCAGCTATAATTCACCCCTCCACTTT
TRBJ1-6	TRBD1	TRBV5-4	.	CASSLDSGGSNSPLHF	TGTGCCAGCAGCTTGGATTCAGGGGGCTCGAATTCACCCCTCCACTTT
TRBJ2-7	.	TRBV9	once	CASSVATDTYEQYF	TGTGCCAGCAGCGTAGCTACAGACACCTACGAGCAGTACTTC
TRBJ1-5	TRBD1	TRBV6-2/TRBV6-3	.	CASSYGQGGQPQHF	TGTGCCAGCAGTTACGGACAGGGTGGACAGCCCCAGCATTTT
TRBJ1-6	.	TRBV28	.	CASSSGTFQGSPLHF	TGTGCCAGCAGTTCCGGGACTTTCCAGGGATCACCCCTCCACTTT
TRBJ2-1	TRBD1	TRBV7-9	.	CASSLPWTGEQFF	TGTGCCAGCAGCTTGCCTTGGACAGGTGAGCAGTTCTTC
TRBJ2-1	TRBD1	TRBV7-8	.	CASSLGIPGQGEYEQFF	TGTGCCAGCAGCTTAGGCATACCGGGACAGGGAGAGTATGAGCAGTTCTTC
TRBJ1-2	.	TRBV7-2	.	CASSSPRTALYGYTF	TGTGCCAGCAGTTCCCCCAGGACAGCGCTCTATGGCTACACCTTC